Listed here are 30 T cell receptor beta chains from one sample, sequenced in a study of blood T cell repertoires in COVID-19. Assay: immunoSEQ multiplex PCR; the TCRdb copy retains only in-frame clones and omits some. The sample carries some 310,000 clones, 90% recorded once. The sequenced material came from peripheral blood. The receptors were sampled from a middle-aged woman with COVID-19, enrolled during active disease.

The CDR3 bases are TGCAGTGCTAACAGGGGTTCCGAGCAGTACTTC. Its protein is CSANRGSEQYF. The chain joins TRBV20-1 to TRBJ2-7, with 7 bases identical to TRBD1. With V trimmed by 4 bases and J by 6 bases, 3 bases remained unmatched. The CDR3 totals 11 residues. The V gene's germline CDR1 is DFQATT and CDR2 SNEGSKA (reference sequence).

V is TRBV6-6 and J is TRBJ2-3; D ambiguous. This CDR3 is built from 14 residues. In germline, CDR1 is MNHNY, CDR2 SVGAGI (reference sequence). Trimming shortened V by 2 bases and J by 2 bases, and 8 bases separated the two germline ends. The CDR3 is CASSYPPVTDTQYF. The CDR3 bases are TGTGCCAGCAGTTACCCCCCAGTCACAGATACGCAGTATTTT.

J is TRBJ1-1 and V is TRBV18, with 10 bases that match TRBD1. CDR3 length: 17 amino acids. With V trimmed by 2 bases and J by 3 bases, 9 bases remained unmatched. Germline V gene data show CDR1 as KGHSH and CDR2 as LQKENI. CDR3 residues: CASSPSGQGNRDTEAFF. The CDR3 DNA follows: TGTGCCAGCTCACCATCGGGACAGGGGAATCGGGACACTGAAGCTTTCTTT.

V is TRBV4-2 and J is TRBJ2-5; no firm D call. Germline V gene data show CDR1 as LGHNA and CDR2 as YNFKEQ. This CDR3 has 14 amino acids. Trimming took 0 bases from V and 5 from J, leaving 10 bases between them. The CDR3 coding sequence is TGTGCCAGCAGCCAAGAAACAAGCGCGGAGACCCAGTACTTC. Its translation is CASSQETSAETQYF.

The genes are TRBV28 and TRBJ1-5, with 7 nucleotides matching TRBD1. The CDR3 sequence is 14 residues long. J was trimmed by 0 bases and V by 9 bases; bases with no gene match: 5. Germline CDR1 MDHEN, CDR2 SYDVKM. This CDR3 is CASDRDYSNQPQHF. CDR3 nucleotide sequence: TGTGCCAGTGACAGGGATTATAGCAATCAGCCCCAGCATTTT.

Regarding this clone: The same CDR3 arises from other DNA sequences in this sample as well. The J gene is TRBJ2-7, the V gene TRBV27; D might be TRBD2 (5 bases). Trimming pared 3 bases from V and 4 bases from J, leaving 10 bases between. The CDR3 is 13 residues long. Germline CDR1 reads MNHEY; CDR2 reads SMNVEV (reference sequence). For the CDR3, the DNA is TGTGCCAGCAGTTTGGTGGGGAGTTACGAGCAGTACTTC. Encoded protein: CASSLVGSYEQYF.

This clone turned up a few times. The J gene is TRBJ2-7, the V gene TRBV6-2 or TRBV6-3; TRBD1 matches at 7 bases. CDR1 and CDR2 (germline): MNHEY, SVGEGT. With 6 bases clipped from V and 5 bases from J, the junction kept 16 bases outside the gene matches. There are 16 residues in the CDR3. The CDR3 protein is CASSHPLGTVVHEQYF. CDR3 DNA: TGTGCCAGCAGCCATCCTCTCGGGACAGTAGTCCACGAGCAGTACTTC.

The chain recombines TRBV7-9 with TRBJ2-5; 7 bases match TRBD1. Trimming removed 8 bases from V and 0 bases from J; junction bases left unmatched: 12. Germline V CDR1 and CDR2: SEHNR, FQNEAQ (reference sequence). This CDR3 contains 16 residues. CDR3 loop: CASGTGTAIYQETQYF. The CDR3 DNA follows: TGTGCCAGCGGGACCGGGACAGCTATCTACCAAGAGACCCAGTACTTC.

The chain carries TRBV4-3 and TRBJ2-7; no clear D gene. The CDR3 covers 13 residues. Germline V gene lookup returns CDR1 LGHNA and CDR2 YSLEER. V was shortened by 0 bases and J by 3 bases, with 6 bases between the two germline ends. In DNA, the CDR3 is TGCGCCAGCAGCCAAGAGCGTGTCTACGAGCAGTACTTC. This gives the protein CASSQERVYEQYF.

The chain links TRBV29-1 to TRBJ1-2; weak D call: TRBD1 (5 bases). CDR3 length: 15 residues. Looked up from germline, CDR1 is SQVTM and CDR2 is ANQGSEA. Between the trimmed V and J ends, which lost 4 bases and 0 bases, there was a span of 15 bases. CDR3 sequence reads: CSVAGWDSSNYGYTF. CDR3 DNA: TGCAGCGTTGCTGGGTGGGACTCATCTAACTATGGCTACACCTTC.

The chain combines TRBV5-1 with TRBJ1-1, with D possibly matching TRBD1 (5 bases). Germline V gene data show CDR1 as SGHRS and CDR2 as YFSETQ. The germline V and J ends were trimmed by 4 bases and 1 base, with 17 bases remaining between them. This CDR3 is 16 amino acids long. The CDR3 protein is CASSVGSGIENTEAFF. CDR3 nucleotide sequence: TGCGCCAGCAGCGTCGGATCAGGGATAGAGAACACTGAAGCTTTCTTT. Complete variable domain (other parts from reference TRBV5-1 and TRBJ1-1): KAGVTQTPRYLIKTRGQQVTLSCSPISGHRSVSWYQQTPGQGLQFLFEYFSETQRNKGNFPGRFSGRQFSNSRSEMNVSTLELGDSALYLCASSVGSGIENTEAFFGQGTRLTVV.

In this sample, this clone turned up once. The V and J genes are TRBV5-1 and TRBJ1-2, with D possibly being TRBD1 (6 bases). CDR3 length equals 17 residues. The V gene lost 3 bases and the J gene lost 8 bases, with 26 bases spanning the gap. The germline V gene has CDR1 SGHRS and CDR2 YFSETQ. The CDR3 protein is CASSSKPPQGSSVGYTF. The CDR3 bases are TGCGCCAGCAGCTCAAAACCCCCGCAGGGGTCTTCAGTCGGCTACACCTTC. Drawing the rest from reference TRBV5-1 and TRBJ1-2, the complete variable domain is KAGVTQTPRYLIKTRGQQVTLSCSPISGHRSVSWYQQTPGQGLQFLFEYFSETQRNKGNFPGRFSGRQFSNSRSEMNVSTLELGDSALYLCASSSKPPQGSSVGYTFGSGTRLTVV.

Only a few counts were recorded for this clone. CDR3: CASSQAGAVNEQYF. The CDR3 bases are TGCGCCAGCAGCCAAGCAGGGGCTGTTAACGAGCAGTACTTC. This chain uses TRBV4-3 with TRBJ2-7, with D maybe TRBD1 (6 bases). Germline loops: CDR1 LGHNA, CDR2 YSLEER. The CDR3 runs 14 residues. V was clipped by 1 base and J by 5 bases, with 12 bases between them.

V gene TRBV6-2 or TRBV6-3 combines with J gene TRBJ1-2; 8 bases match TRBD1. The germline V gene encodes CDR1 MNHEY and CDR2 SVGEGT. The V segment lost 6 bases and the J segment 4 bases; nucleotides outside the gene matches: 7. The CDR3 loop spans 14 amino acids. This CDR3 is CASRPGQGAYGYTF. DNA for the CDR3: TGTGCCAGCAGGCCTGGACAGGGTGCCTATGGCTACACCTTC.

The gene calls are TRBV4-3 and TRBJ2-3, with D possibly being TRBD1 (5 bases). V lost 1 base and J lost 6, with 11 bases in between. CDR1 and CDR2 (germline): LGHNA, YSLEER. There are 14 residues in the CDR3. The CDR3 is CASSQVLGHDTQYF. CDR3 coding DNA: TGCGCCAGCAGCCAAGTTCTAGGACATGATACGCAGTATTTT.

The rearrangement links TRBV18 to TRBJ1-4; 9 nucleotides agree with TRBD1. The CDR3 is made up of 15 amino acids. The germline CDR1 and CDR2 sequences are KGHSH and LQKENI. With 0 bases clipped from V and 8 bases from J, the junction kept 4 bases outside the gene matches. CDR3 region: CASSPPGQGQEKLFF. For the CDR3, the DNA is TGTGCCAGCTCACCACCGGGACAGGGACAAGAAAAACTGTTTTTT.

The chain recombines TRBV19 with TRBJ1-1; 7 nucleotides match TRBD1. The CDR3 runs to 14 residues. Germline CDR1 and CDR2: LNHDA and SQIVND (reference sequence). V was clipped by 8 bases and J by 0 bases; unmatched bases: 6. CDR3 bases: TGTGCCAGTGGATCGGGACAGATGAACACTGAAGCTTTCTTT. Its translation is CASGSGQMNTEAFF. Variable domain in full (rest from reference TRBV19 and TRBJ1-1): DGGITQSPKYLFRKEGQNVTLSCEQNLNHDAMYWYRQDPGQGLRLIYYSQIVNDFQKGDIAEGYSVSREKKESFPLTVTSAQKNPTAFYLCASGSGQMNTEAFFGQGTRLTVV.

This clone was seen just once. This sequence joins TRBV25-1 and TRBJ2-2; maybe TRBD1 (5 bases). Trimming cost V 5 bases and J 5 bases, with 15 bases left between them. CDR3 length: 15 amino acids. Germline CDR1 is MGHDK and CDR2 is SYGVNS. The CDR3 region has the DNA TGTGCCAGCAGTCGCACAGGTGGCATAACCGGGGAGCTGTTTTTT. Translated: CASSRTGGITGELFF.

Only one count was recorded for this clone. This rearrangement joins TRBV2 to TRBJ1-5, with TRBD1 matching 10 bases. Losses at the gene ends were 7 bases for V and 0 bases for J; bases not matched to a gene: 3. In germline, CDR1 is SNHLY, CDR2 FYNNEI. The CDR3 consists of 15 residues. CDR3 sequence (DNA): TGTGCCAGCAACGGACAGGGGGTTAGCAATCAGCCCCAGCATTTT. This codes for CASNGQGVSNQPQHF.

This sequence joins TRBV2 and TRBJ1-5; D call uncertain. Per germline, CDR1 SNHLY and CDR2 FYNNEI. Trimming left V 4 bases short and J 1 base short, with 11 bases between. The CDR3 totals 15 residues. Here the CDR3 reads CASSVGHGSNQPQHF. CDR3 coding DNA: TGTGCCAGCAGTGTTGGGCATGGGAGCAATCAGCCCCAGCATTTT.

The rearrangement joins TRBV27 to TRBJ1-1; TRBD1 matches 10 bases. This CDR3 has 15 amino acids. V gave up 6 bases and J gave up 1 base; unmatched junction bases: 5. The germline gives CDR1 MNHEY, CDR2 SMNVEV (reference sequence). CDR3 coding DNA: TGTGCCAGCAGCCAAGACAGGGGGCGGAACACTGAAGCTTTCTTT. Translation: CASSQDRGRNTEAFF.

The V gene is TRBV19, the J gene TRBJ2-7; TRBD2 is a possible D gene (6 bases). V dropped 5 bases and J dropped 2 bases, with 13 bases sitting between them. CDR1 LNHDA and CDR2 SQIVND come from the germline V gene (reference sequence). The CDR3 has 14 amino acids. CDR3 in DNA: TGTGCCAGTAGTTCTACCGGGAGCGCCTACGAGCAGTACTTC. This sequence encodes CASSSTGSAYEQYF.

Points on this clone: Distinct nucleotide sequences in the sample also encode this CDR3. The chain is built from TRBV5-1 and TRBJ2-2, with 12 bases that match TRBD2. CDR1 is SGHRS and CDR2 is YFSETQ in the germline V gene. This CDR3 comprises 15 residues. V shed 0 bases and J 6 bases; nucleotides not matched to a gene: 0. The CDR3 DNA follows: TGCGCCAGCAGCTTGGGACTAGCGGGAGCCGGGGAGCTGTTTTTT. This gives the protein CASSLGLAGAGELFF. Using reference TRBV5-1 and TRBJ2-2 for the parts outside the CDR3, the full variable domain is KAGVTQTPRYLIKTRGQQVTLSCSPISGHRSVSWYQQTPGQGLQFLFEYFSETQRNKGNFPGRFSGRQFSNSRSEMNVSTLELGDSALYLCASSLGLAGAGELFFGEGSRLTVL.

The chain links TRBV24-1 to TRBJ1-2; no definite D call. V was pared by 0 bases and J by 2 bases, with 6 bases between. CDR3 length: 14 amino acids. CDR1 and CDR2 from the germline V gene are KGHDR and SFDVKD. CDR3 DNA: TGTGCCACCAGTGATTTGTCCCAGAACTATGGCTACACCTTC. Translation: CATSDLSQNYGYTF.

The chain recombines TRBV10-3 with TRBJ1-2; D unresolved. Germline values: CDR1 ENHRY, CDR2 SYGVKD. V lost 0 bases and J 0 bases, leaving 5 bases between the germline ends. The CDR3 sequence is 14 residues long. The CDR3, as DNA: TGTGCCATCAGTGAGTCAAGCGCTAACTATGGCTACACCTTC. Translated, it gives CAISESSANYGYTF.

The chain recombines TRBV27 with TRBJ2-5; 8 bases are shared with TRBD2. There are 16 residues in the CDR3. V shed 2 bases, J shed 3 bases, and the junction held 8 bases outside the gene matches. Per the germline V gene, CDR1 is MNHEY and CDR2 is SMNVEV (reference sequence). This CDR3 is CASSLRAGGLEETQYF. In nucleotides, the CDR3 is TGTGCCAGCAGTTTAAGGGCGGGGGGCTTAGAAGAGACCCAGTACTTC.

This chain connects TRBV5-3 to TRBJ2-6; unclear D gene. TRBV5-3 is an ORF; its function is uncertain. There are 17 residues in the CDR3. The V end lost 0 bases, the J end lost 1 base, and 11 bases lay between the germline ends. CDR3 sequence (DNA): TGTGCCAGAAGCTTGGATAGAGGAAAATCTGGGGCCAACGTCCTGACTTTC. This translates into CARSLDRGKSGANVLTF.

V is TRBV7-6 and J is TRBJ1-1, with 9 bases fitting TRBD1. Trimming removed 3 bases from V and 5 bases from J; junction bases left unmatched: 7. CDR3 size: 15 residues. Looked up from germline, CDR1 is SGHVS and CDR2 is FNYEAQ. CDR3 in amino acids: CASSLGSGTGTEAFF. The CDR3 nucleotides read TGTGCCAGCAGCTTGGGTTCAGGGACAGGGACTGAAGCTTTCTTT.

The rearrangement links TRBV6-1 to TRBJ1-5; 9 bases line up with TRBD1. The CDR3 has 16 amino acids. Germline lookup yields CDR1 MNHNS and CDR2 SASEGT. Trimming cost V 4 bases and J 5 bases; bases outside gene matches: 9. Here the CDR3 reads CASSVGQGSMDQPQHF. CDR3 nucleotides: TGTGCCAGCAGTGTGGGACAGGGTAGTATGGATCAGCCCCAGCATTTT.

The V and J genes are TRBV7-2 and TRBJ2-5; TRBD2 matches at 15 bases. V trimming: 7 bases; J trimming: 5 bases; junction bases outside the gene matches: 11. The CDR3 has 17 amino acids. The germline V gene has CDR1 SGHTA and CDR2 FQGNSA. The CDR3 loop is CASTQGTSGRRRETQYF. The CDR3 DNA sequence: TGTGCCAGCACCCAGGGGACTAGCGGGAGGAGACGCGAGACCCAGTACTTC.